This TCR beta chain is drawn from a study of OX40 agonist ivuxolimab in advanced cancers. Background for the entire study: Ivuxolimab was an agonistic, fully human IgG2 monoclonal antibody directed against OX40 (CD134), a costimulatory receptor. Of the 50 to 55 dose-escalation patients, hepatocellular carcinoma was present in approximately 20, melanoma in approximately 15, renal cell carcinoma in 9 and head and neck cancer in 9. The monotherapy dose-escalation portion (N ≈ 52 patients) of the phase I ivuxolimab trial is reported in the paper. The purpose of peripheral TCRbeta sequencing was to test whether ivuxolimab changed TCR sequence diversity and led to clonal T-cell expansion. Intravenous ivuxolimab was administered to patients every 2 weeks at six dose levels: 0.01, 0.1, 0.3, 1.5, 3 and 10 mg/kg. Partial responses occurred in three dose-escalation patients: two with cutaneous melanoma and one with hepatocellular carcinoma. A male proportion of around 83% and a mean age of approximately 61 years, ranging from about 20 to 80, were recorded for the dose-escalation cohort. Patients were allowed to have had prior anti-PD-1, anti-PD-L1 or anti-CTLA-4 therapy, and around 37% of the dose-escalation patients had previously received checkpoint inhibitors.

The CDR3 covers 11 residues, taking in both the cysteine and the phenylalanine. Just CDR3 DNA is preserved here, 33 bases in frame from base 1. V and J lose 3 bases and 3 bases, and a span of 0 bases separates them. CDR1 MNHEY and CDR2 SVGAGI are derived from the germline V gene. Genomic DNA was isolated from the sorted cells so that the TCRbeta CDR3 region could be sequenced. The immunoSEQ Assay was used for sequencing of TCRbeta CDR3 regions. TCRdb took this table from immuneACCESS and kept in-frame rearrangements with V and J called. Such tables lack part of the clones; where checked against another copy, unresolved V genes explain under half of the gap, and the rest is unexplained. The sample yields fewer than 20,000 clones; about 80% were counted once. Together, the top ten hold under 15% of the sample. Patients with a history of autoimmune disease or receiving systemic immunosuppression were excluded from the trial. In every dose cohort, peripheral blood was drawn for TCR sequencing at baseline, cycle 4 day 1, and cycle 7 day 1. Samples came from an open-label, multicenter, first-in-human phase I dose-escalation trial of ivuxolimab. The trial enrolled adults with locally advanced or metastatic head and neck squamous cell, hepatocellular, melanoma or renal cell carcinoma. CD4+ and CD8+ T cells were sorted separately from peripheral blood before TCR sequencing.

The paper's findings and limits, for the study overall: In partial responders in the 0.1-3.0 mg/kg groups, normalized peripheral clonal expansion was found to be among the lowest, especially among CD8+ T cells. At doses of 0.1 to 3.0 mg/kg, clonal expansion of both CD4+ and CD8+ blood T cells was observed from baseline to week 6. The antigen specificity of the clonally expanded peripheral T cells was not determined. Low levels of normalized T-cell clonal expansion were also seen in some patients who did not respond. After ivuxolimab, expanded clones were on average more numerous among CD8+ T cells than among CD4+ T cells.

A word on this clone: What this receptor recognizes is not known. No base quality values were provided; no much bigger clone lies one nucleotide off.

The TCR originated in an adult with an advanced solid tumor such as melanoma, head and neck, liver or kidney cancer. This chain is built from TRBV6-5 and TRBJ1-3, with the D gene call left open. The sample here was CD4+ or CD8+ T cells sorted from blood, taken in a trial of the OX40 agonist ivuxolimab. CDR3 region: CASSYGNTIYF. The DNA is TGTGCCAGCAGTTATGGAAACACCATATATTTT.